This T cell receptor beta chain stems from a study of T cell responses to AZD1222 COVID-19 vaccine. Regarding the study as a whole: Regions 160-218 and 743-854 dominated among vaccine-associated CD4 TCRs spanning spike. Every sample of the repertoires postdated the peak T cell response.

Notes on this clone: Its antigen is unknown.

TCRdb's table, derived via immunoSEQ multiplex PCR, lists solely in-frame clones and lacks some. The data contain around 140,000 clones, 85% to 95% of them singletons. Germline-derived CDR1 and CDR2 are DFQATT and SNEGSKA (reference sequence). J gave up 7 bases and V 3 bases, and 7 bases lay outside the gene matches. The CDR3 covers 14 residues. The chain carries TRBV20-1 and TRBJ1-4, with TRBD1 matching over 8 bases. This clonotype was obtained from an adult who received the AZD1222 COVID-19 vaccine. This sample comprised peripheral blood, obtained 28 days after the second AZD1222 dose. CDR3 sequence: CSASGQGAFEKLFF. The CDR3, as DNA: TGCAGTGCTAGTGGTCAGGGGGCTTTTGAAAAACTGTTTTTT.